The source of this T cell receptor (beta chain) is a study of OX40 agonist ivuxolimab in advanced cancers. This table comes from immunoSEQ multiplex PCR, and its TCRdb copy is limited to in-frame clones, with some not included. Seen here are tens of thousands of clones, about 86% observed once, and the top ten hold about an eighth. CDR3 size: 15 residues. The germline CDR1 and CDR2 sequences are SGDLS and YYNGEE. V was shortened by 0 bases and J by 6 bases, with 12 bases between the two germline ends. The sample holds one count of this clone. The J gene is TRBJ1-4, the V gene TRBV9, with D possibly being TRBD1 (6 bases). Sequences were derived from CD4+ or CD8+ T cells sorted from blood, sampled in a trial of the OX40 agonist ivuxolimab. This clonotype was obtained from an adult with an advanced solid tumor such as melanoma, head and neck, liver or kidney cancer. The CDR3 DNA sequence: TGTGCCAGCAGCGTAGACGGCAGGGGAGATGAAAAACTGTTTTTT. It is translated as CASSVDGRGDEKLFF. Full variable domain (remainder filled in from reference TRBV9 and TRBJ1-4): DSGVTQTPKHLITATGQRVTLRCSPRSGDLSVYWYQQSLDQGLQFLIQYYNGEERAKGNILERFSAQQFPDLHSELNLSSLELGDSALYFCASSVDGRGDEKLFFGSGTQLSVL.